Listed below are T cell receptor beta chains from one sample, sequenced in a study of T-cell reconstitution after alpha-beta-depleted transplantation in children. In TCRdb, the PCR reads were re-called with MiXCR into one record per CDR3 protein. In the table there are nearly 350,000 distinct CDR3 sequences, roughly 16% of which are singletons. The material was PBMCs, mostly from graft donor cells, obtained 360 days after TCRalphabeta/CD19-depleted stem cell transplant. The receptor set was obtained from a male patient between 2 and 10 years old who had a stem cell transplant for acute lymphoblastic leukemia, so the T cells may come from the graft donor. CDR3s include the opening cysteine and the closing phenylalanine or tryptophan. Each record gives: J gene, CDR3 length, clone size, V gene, D gene, CDR3 DNA, CDR3 protein. The D gene is left open where the match is weak. Rows give clone size only sometimes, using once, few, many, or a class for an expanded clone.

TRBJ2-3	17	-	TRBV4-3	TRBD1	TGCGCCAGCAGCCAAGTAGGGACAGGGGGTGTATCAGATACGCAGTATTTT	CASSQVGTGGVSDTQYF
TRBJ2-1	12	few	TRBV12-3/TRBV12-4	TRBD2	TGTGCCAGCAGTCTAACTAGCGGGGAGCAGTTCTTC	CASSLTSGEQFF
TRBJ2-4	15	once	TRBV7-3	TRBD1	TGTGCCAGCAGCTCCCCGGACAGGGGTATATACATTCAGTACTTC	CASSSPDRGIYIQYF
TRBJ2-1	17	few	TRBV9	-	TGTGCCAGCAGCGTAGACGCAGGTGCTAGCTCCTACAATGAGCAGTTCTTC	CASSVDAGASSYNEQFF
TRBJ2-7	13	few	TRBV20-1	-	TGCAGTGCTAGCGGGAACCCCTCCTACGAGCAGTACTTC	CSASGNPSYEQYF
TRBJ2-3	18	few	TRBV4-1	TRBD1	TGCGCCAGCAGCCAAGAATGGTTTACTTTGACAGGGGGGGATACGCAGTATTTT	CASSQEWFTLTGGDTQYF
TRBJ2-1	16	-	TRBV27	TRBD1	TGTGCCAGCAGTTTATCCACAGGGGCCTCCTACAATGAGCAGTTCTTC	CASSLSTGASYNEQFF
TRBJ2-1	15	few	TRBV11-3	-	TGTGCCAGCAGCCACCGGGGCGAGAATATCAATGAGCAGTTCTTC	CASSHRGENINEQFF
TRBJ2-5	14	many	TRBV10-3	-	TGTGCCATCAGAGACGACGGATATCAAGAGACCCAGTACTTC	CAIRDDGYQETQYF
TRBJ2-2	13	once	TRBV5-6	-	TGTGCCAGCAGTTTTCTAGCGCCCGGGGAGCTGTTTTTT	CASSFLAPGELFF
TRBJ2-7	15	-	TRBV28	-	TGTGCCAGCAGCCCCACAGGGAAGGGGACCTACGAGCAGTACTTC	CASSPTGKGTYEQYF
TRBJ1-2	14	many	TRBV6-5	-	TGTGCCAGCAGTTACAGGGAGTTCGACTATGGCTACACCTTC	CASSYREFDYGYTF
TRBJ1-1	14	few	TRBV5-1	TRBD1	TGCGCCAGCAGCTTGGTACAGGGGCACACTGAAGCTTTCTTT	CASSLVQGHTEAFF
TRBJ2-7	13	-	TRBV20-1	-	TGCAGTGTTAGGACCTCCACTCCCTACGAGCAGTACTTC	CSVRTSTPYEQYF
TRBJ2-1	17	-	TRBV27	TRBD2	TGTGCCAGCAGTTTCTCCCCGACTAGCGGGAGCTACAATGAGCAGTTCTTC	CASSFSPTSGSYNEQFF
TRBJ1-6	15	-	TRBV10-3	TRBD1	TGTGCCATCAGTGAGCGACAGGGTCCGAATCCACCCCTCCACTTT	CAISERQGPNPPLHF
TRBJ2-5	16	many	TRBV28	TRBD2	TGTGCCAGCAGTACCCCCGGACTAGCGGATAGGGGGACCCAGTACTTC	CASSTPGLADRGTQYF
TRBJ2-1	12	many	TRBV7-9	-	TGTGCCAGCAGGACAGTCTACAATGAGCAGTTCTTC	CASRTVYNEQFF
TRBJ2-5	13	-	TRBV30	-	TGTGCCTGGACCCGACTAGAACAAGAGACCCAGTACTTC	CAWTRLEQETQYF
TRBJ1-2	14	-	TRBV28	-	TGTGCCAGCAGTTTAGCTCCCACTAACTATGGCTACACCTTC	CASSLAPTNYGYTF
TRBJ2-2	16	-	TRBV5-1	TRBD2	TGCGCCAGCAGCACTCCCCTAGCGGGAAGCACCGGGGAGCTGTTTTTT	CASSTPLAGSTGELFF
TRBJ2-1	15	-	TRBV11-2	TRBD1	TGTGCCAGCAGCACCGGGACAGGGGCTTACAATGAGCAGTTCTTC	CASSTGTGAYNEQFF
TRBJ2-5	15	-	TRBV28	TRBD1	TGTGCCAGCAGTTTAGACAGGGCAAAGGGAGAGACCCAGTACTTC	CASSLDRAKGETQYF
TRBJ2-3	16	few	TRBV4-2	TRBD1	TGTGCCAGCAGCCAAGACGGGACAGGGGGCACAGATACGCAGTATTTT	CASSQDGTGGTDTQYF
TRBJ2-7	14	few	TRBV20-1	-	TGCAGTGCTACCTCCGACATTCTGGTGGGGGAGCAGTACTTC	CSATSDILVGEQYF
TRBJ2-7	14	-	TRBV4-2	-	TGTGCCAGCAGCCCTCGATTGGTGGGCTACGAGCAGTACTTC	CASSPRLVGYEQYF
TRBJ2-1	18	many	TRBV3-1	TRBD2	TGTGCCAGCAGCCAAAAAAACGCGGTGATAGCGGGAGGCGATGAGCAGTTCTTC	CASSQKNAVIAGGDEQFF
TRBJ1-6	15	once	TRBV20-1	-	TGCAGTGCCAGGGAAGGGGGAGTGAGCGATTCACCCCTCCACTTT	CSAREGGVSDSPLHF
TRBJ2-1	21	-	TRBV12-3/TRBV12-4	TRBD2	TGTGCCAGCAGTTTCCAAACACTAGCGGGAGTCCCCATTAGCTCCTACAATGAGCAGTTCTTC	CASSFQTLAGVPISSYNEQFF
TRBJ1-1	12	few	TRBV5-1	TRBD1	TGCGCCAGCAGCCGGACAGGGGCAGAAGCTTTCTTT	CASSRTGAEAFF
TRBJ2-2	16	few	TRBV7-9	-	TGTGCCAGCAGCCCACTGGAGGACTACTACACCGGGGAGCTGTTTTTT	CASSPLEDYYTGELFF
TRBJ2-4	20	-	TRBV28	-	TGTGCCAGCCAGGTCCAAGGGGACTCCACACCACTCTTAGCCAAAGACATTCAGTACTTC	CASQVQGDSTPLLAKDIQYF
TRBJ2-1	16	-	TRBV27	-	TGTGCCAGCAGTCTCTACTACCACCCGCGTAACAATGAGCAGTTCTTC	CASSLYYHPRNNEQFF